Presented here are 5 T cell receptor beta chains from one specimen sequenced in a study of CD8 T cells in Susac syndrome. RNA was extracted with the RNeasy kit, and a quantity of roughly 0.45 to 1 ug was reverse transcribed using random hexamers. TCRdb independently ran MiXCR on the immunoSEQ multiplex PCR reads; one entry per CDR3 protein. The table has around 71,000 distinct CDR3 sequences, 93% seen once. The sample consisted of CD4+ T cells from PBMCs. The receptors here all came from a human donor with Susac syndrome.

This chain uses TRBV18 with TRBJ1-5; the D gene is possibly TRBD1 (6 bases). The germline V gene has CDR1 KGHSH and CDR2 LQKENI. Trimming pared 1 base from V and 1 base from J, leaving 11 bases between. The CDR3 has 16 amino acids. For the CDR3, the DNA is TGTGCCAGCTCACCACTCTTAGGGGGGAGCAATCAGCCCCAGCATTTT. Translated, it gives CASSPLLGGSNQPQHF.

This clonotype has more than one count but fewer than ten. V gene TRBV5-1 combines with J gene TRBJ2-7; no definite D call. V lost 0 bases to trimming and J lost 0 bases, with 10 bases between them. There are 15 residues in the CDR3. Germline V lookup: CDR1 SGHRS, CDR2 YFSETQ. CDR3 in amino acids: CASSLGPEASYEQYF. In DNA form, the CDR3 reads TGCGCCAGCAGCTTGGGGCCAGAAGCCTCCTACGAGCAGTACTTC.

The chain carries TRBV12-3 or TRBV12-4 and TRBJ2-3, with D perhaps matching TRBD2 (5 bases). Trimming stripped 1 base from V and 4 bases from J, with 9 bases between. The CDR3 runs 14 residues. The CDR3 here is CASSLGLEADTQYF. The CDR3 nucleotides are TGTGCCAGCAGTTTAGGGTTGGAGGCAGATACGCAGTATTTT.

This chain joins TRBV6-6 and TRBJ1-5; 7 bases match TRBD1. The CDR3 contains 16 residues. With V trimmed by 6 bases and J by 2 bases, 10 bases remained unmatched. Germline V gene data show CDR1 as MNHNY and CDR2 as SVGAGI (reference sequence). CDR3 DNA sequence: TGTGCCAGCAGCATGAGACAGGGACTAGGCAATCAGCCCCAGCATTTT. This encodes CASSMRQGLGNQPQHF.

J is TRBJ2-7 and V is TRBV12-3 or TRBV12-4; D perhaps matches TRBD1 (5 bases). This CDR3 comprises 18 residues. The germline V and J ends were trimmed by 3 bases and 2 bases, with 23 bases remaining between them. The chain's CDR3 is CASSFYTPLGVFTYEQYF. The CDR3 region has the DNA TGTGCCAGCAGTTTTTACACTCCTCTAGGGGTATTTACCTACGAGCAGTACTTC.